This T cell receptor (beta chain) stems from a study of regulatory T cells in long-lasting Graves disease. At the level of the study: Graves' patients, newly diagnosed, had taken antithyroid drugs under 3 months. Study results and limitations: New patients shared fewer public clonotypes (966) than persistent patients did (approximately 3,000).

The time point: newly diagnosed GD, antithyroid drugs for less than 3 months. PBMC-derived RNA was used for the TCR library. Staff drew about 8.9 milliliters of peripheral blood into EDTA tubes. With iRepertoire HTBI primers and Arm-PCR of CDR3 regions, TCR beta libraries were built. TCRdb processed the multiplex PCR reads anew with MiXCR; each CDR3 protein has one entry. The data show around 250,000 distinct CDR3 sequences, 20% to 25% seen once. This clonotype was recorded a few times. Its target is not known. A much larger clone sits a single nucleotide away, making a read error possible. The CDR3 does not close with the conserved phenylalanine or tryptophan, likely indicating a read error. Source: peripheral blood mononuclear cells (PBMCs), taken at new diagnosis, from a patient treated with antithyroid drugs. The sequence derives from a female donor with Graves disease.

CDR3 loop: CASSTQGGNTEAFS. CDR3 nucleotides: TGTGCCAGCAGTACTCAGGGTGGGAACACTGAAGCTTTCTCT. The chain recombines TRBV6-1 with TRBJ1-1; tentatively, D is TRBD1 (5 bases). V lost 5 bases, J lost 1 base, and 11 bases lay in between. The germline V gene encodes CDR1 MNHNS and CDR2 SASEGT. The CDR3 is 14 amino acids.